This TCR beta chain was sequenced in a study of T-cell reconstitution after alpha-beta-depleted transplantation in children. The ends were cut back, 2 bases at V and 6 bases at J, with 6 bases in the middle. CDR1 is SGHRS and CDR2 is YFSETQ in the germline V gene. The CDR3 totals 12 residues. The TCRbeta library incorporated unique molecular identifiers. TCRdb reanalysed the PCR reads using MiXCR and keeps one entry per CDR3 protein. This sample has over 150,000 distinct CDR3 sequences, with about 14% found just once. This clonotype appeared many times. The rearrangement joins TRBV5-1 to TRBJ2-1; a weak D match, TRBD2 (5 bases). The clonotype was recovered from a human donor who donated a stem cell graft to a child with acute lymphoblastic leukemia. The specimen comprised PBMCs from the stem cell graft donor, sampled from the stem cell graft. The CDR3 sequence: CASSLAANEQFF. In DNA, the CDR3 is TGCGCCAGCAGCTTAGCGGCCAATGAGCAGTTCTTC.